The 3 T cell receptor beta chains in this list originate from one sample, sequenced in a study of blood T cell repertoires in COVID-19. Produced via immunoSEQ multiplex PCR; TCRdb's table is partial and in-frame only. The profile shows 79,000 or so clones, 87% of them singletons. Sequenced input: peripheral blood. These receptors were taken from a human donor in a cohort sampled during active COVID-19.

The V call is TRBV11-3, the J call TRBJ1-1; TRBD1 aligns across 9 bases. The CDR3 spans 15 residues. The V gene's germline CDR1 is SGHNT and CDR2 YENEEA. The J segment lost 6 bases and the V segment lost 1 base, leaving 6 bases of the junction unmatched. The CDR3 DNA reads TGTGCCAGCAGCTTAGGGGGACAGGGTTCCCCTGAAGCTTTCTTT. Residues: CASSLGGQGSPEAFF.

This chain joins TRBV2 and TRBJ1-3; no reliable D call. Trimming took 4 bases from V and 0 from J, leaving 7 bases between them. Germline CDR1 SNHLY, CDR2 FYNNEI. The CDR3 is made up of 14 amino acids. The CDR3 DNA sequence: TGTGCCAGCAGTGGGTGGGCCTCTGGAAACACCATATATTTT. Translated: CASSGWASGNTIYF. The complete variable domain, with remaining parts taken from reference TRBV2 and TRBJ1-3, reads EPEVTQTPSHQVTQMGQEVILRCVPISNHLYFYWYRQILGQKVEFLVSFYNNEISEKSEIFDDQFSVERPDGSNFTLKIRSTKLEDSAMYFCASSGWASGNTIYFGEGSWLTVV.

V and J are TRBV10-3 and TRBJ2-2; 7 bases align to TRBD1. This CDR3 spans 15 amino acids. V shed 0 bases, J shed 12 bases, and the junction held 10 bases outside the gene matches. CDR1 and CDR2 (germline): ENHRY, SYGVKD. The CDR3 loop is CAISESPSQGMKLFF. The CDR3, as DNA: TGTGCCATCAGTGAGTCGCCCTCACAGGGGATGAAGCTGTTTTTT.